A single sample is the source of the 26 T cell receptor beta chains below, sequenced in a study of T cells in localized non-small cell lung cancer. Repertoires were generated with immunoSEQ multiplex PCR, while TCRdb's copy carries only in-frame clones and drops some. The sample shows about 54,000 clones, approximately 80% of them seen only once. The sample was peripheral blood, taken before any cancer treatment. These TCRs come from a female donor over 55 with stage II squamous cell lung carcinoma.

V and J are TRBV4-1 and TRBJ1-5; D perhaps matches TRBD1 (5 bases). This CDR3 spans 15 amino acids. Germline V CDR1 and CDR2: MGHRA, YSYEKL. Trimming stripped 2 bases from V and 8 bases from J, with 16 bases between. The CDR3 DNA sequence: TGCGCCAGCAGCCAACAGGGTTTAGCGGGGGAGCCCCAGCATTTT. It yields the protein CASSQQGLAGEPQHF.

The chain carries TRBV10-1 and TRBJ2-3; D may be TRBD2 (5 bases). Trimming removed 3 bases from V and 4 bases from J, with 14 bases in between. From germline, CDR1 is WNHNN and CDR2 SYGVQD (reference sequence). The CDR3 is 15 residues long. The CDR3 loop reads CASSDGLSKADTQYF. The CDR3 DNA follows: TGCGCCAGCAGTGATGGACTTAGCAAAGCAGATACGCAGTATTTT.

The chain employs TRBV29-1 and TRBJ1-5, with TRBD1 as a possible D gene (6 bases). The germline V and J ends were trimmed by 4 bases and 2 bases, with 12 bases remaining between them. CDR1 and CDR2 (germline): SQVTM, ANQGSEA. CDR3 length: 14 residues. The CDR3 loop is CSVGTGQGNQPQHF. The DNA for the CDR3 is TGCAGCGTTGGGACGGGACAAGGCAATCAGCCCCAGCATTTT. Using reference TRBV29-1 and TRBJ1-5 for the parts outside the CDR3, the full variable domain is SAVISQKPSRDICQRGTSLTIQCQVDSQVTMMFWYRQQPGQSLTLIATANQGSEATYESGFVIDKFPISRPNLTFSTLTVSNMSPEDSSIYLCSVGTGQGNQPQHFGDGTRLSIL.

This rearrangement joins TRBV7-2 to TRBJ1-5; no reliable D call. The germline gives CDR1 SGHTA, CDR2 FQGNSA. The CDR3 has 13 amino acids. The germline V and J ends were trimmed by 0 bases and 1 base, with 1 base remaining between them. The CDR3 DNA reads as TGTGCCAGCAGCTTAGCAAGCAATCAGCCCCAGCATTTT. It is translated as CASSLASNQPQHF.

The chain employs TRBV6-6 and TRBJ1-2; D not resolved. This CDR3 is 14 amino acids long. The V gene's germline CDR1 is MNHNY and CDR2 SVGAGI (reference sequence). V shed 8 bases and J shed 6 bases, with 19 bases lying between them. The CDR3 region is CASGRQGLTDGYTF. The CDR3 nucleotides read TGTGCCAGCGGAAGGCAAGGACTTACGGATGGCTACACCTTC.

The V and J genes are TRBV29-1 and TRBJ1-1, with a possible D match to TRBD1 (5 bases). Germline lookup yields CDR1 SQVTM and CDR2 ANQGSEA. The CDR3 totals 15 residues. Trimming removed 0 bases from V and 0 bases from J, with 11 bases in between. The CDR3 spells CSVEERGSMNTEAFF. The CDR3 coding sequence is TGCAGCGTTGAAGAGAGGGGTTCTATGAACACTGAAGCTTTCTTT.

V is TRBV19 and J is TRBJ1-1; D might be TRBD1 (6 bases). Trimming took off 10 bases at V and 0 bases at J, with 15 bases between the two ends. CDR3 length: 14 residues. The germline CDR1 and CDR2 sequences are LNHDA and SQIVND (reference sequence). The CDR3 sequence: CATSEGGMNTEAFF. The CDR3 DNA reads TGTGCCACCTCGGAGGGGGGCATGAACACTGAAGCTTTCTTT.

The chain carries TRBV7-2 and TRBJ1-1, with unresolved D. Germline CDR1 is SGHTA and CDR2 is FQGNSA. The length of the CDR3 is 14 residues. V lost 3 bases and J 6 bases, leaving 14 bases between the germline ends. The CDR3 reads CASSFVRIVAEAFF. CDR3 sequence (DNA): TGTGCCAGCAGCTTCGTAAGGATAGTCGCTGAAGCTTTCTTT.

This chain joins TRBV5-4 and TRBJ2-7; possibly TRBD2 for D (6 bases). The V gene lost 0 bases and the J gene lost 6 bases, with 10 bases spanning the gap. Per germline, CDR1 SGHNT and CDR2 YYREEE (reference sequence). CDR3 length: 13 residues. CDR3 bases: TGTGCCAGCAGCTTGGCCGGGACTGGCGAGCAGTACTTC. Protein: CASSLAGTGEQYF.

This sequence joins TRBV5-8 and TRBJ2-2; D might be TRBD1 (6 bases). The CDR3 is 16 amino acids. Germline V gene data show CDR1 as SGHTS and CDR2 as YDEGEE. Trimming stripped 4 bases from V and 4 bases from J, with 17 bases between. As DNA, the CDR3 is TGTGCCAGCAGCCCTTCCAGGACAGAATTCACCGGGGAGCTGTTTTTT. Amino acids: CASSPSRTEFTGELFF.

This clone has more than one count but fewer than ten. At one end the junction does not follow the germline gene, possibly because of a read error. The chain's CDR3 is CASSRGQGARYEQYF. The CDR3 bases are TGTGCTAGCAGCCGTGGACAGGGGGCGCGATACGAGCAGTACTTC. V gene TRBV7-7 combines with J gene TRBJ2-7; 11 bases are shared with TRBD1. The germline V gene has CDR1 SSHAT and CDR2 FNYEAQ (reference sequence). The CDR3 is made up of 15 amino acids.

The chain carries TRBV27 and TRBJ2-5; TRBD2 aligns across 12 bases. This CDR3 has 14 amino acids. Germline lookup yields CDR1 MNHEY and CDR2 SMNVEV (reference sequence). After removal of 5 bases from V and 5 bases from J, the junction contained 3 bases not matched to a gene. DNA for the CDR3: TGTGCCAGCAGTCCTAGCGGGGGGGAGGAGACCCAGTACTTC. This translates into CASSPSGGEETQYF.

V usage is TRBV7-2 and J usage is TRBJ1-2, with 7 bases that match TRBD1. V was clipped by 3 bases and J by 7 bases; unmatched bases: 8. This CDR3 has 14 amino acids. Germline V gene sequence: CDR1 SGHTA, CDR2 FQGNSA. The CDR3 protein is CASSFRQGFGGYTF. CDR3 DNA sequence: TGTGCCAGCAGCTTCAGACAGGGATTCGGTGGCTACACCTTC. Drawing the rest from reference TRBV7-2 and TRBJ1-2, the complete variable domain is GAGVSQSPSNKVTEKGKDVELRCDPISGHTALYWYRQSLGQGLEFLIYFQGNSAPDKSGLPSDRFSAERTGGSVSTLTIQRTQQEDSAVYLCASSFRQGFGGYTFGSGTRLTVV.

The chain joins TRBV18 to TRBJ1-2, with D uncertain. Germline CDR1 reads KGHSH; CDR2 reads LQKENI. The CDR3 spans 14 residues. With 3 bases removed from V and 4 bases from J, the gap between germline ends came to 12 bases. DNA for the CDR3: TGTGCCAGCTCACCGAAAACGGTCGGCTATGGCTACACCTTC. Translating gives CASSPKTVGYGYTF. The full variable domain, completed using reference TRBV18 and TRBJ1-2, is NAGVMQNPRHLVRRRGQEARLRCSPMKGHSHVYWYRQLPEEGLKFMVYLQKENIIDESGMPKERFSAEFPKEGPSILRIQQVVRGDSAAYFCASSPKTVGYGYTFGSGTRLTVV.

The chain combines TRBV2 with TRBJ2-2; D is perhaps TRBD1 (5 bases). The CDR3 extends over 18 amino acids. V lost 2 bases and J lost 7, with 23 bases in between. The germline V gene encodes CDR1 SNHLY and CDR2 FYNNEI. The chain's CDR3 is CASSESRPWQGANGELFF. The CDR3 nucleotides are TGTGCCAGCAGTGAATCCCGGCCGTGGCAAGGGGCCAACGGGGAGCTGTTTTTT.

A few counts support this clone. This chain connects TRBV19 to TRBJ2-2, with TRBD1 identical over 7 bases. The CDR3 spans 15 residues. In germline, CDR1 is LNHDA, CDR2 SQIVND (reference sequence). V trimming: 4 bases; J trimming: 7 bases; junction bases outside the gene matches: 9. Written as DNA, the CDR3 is TGTGCCAGTAGTAGAGGGGGCGCAGGGGGCGGGGAGCTGTTTTTT. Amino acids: CASSRGGAGGGELFF.

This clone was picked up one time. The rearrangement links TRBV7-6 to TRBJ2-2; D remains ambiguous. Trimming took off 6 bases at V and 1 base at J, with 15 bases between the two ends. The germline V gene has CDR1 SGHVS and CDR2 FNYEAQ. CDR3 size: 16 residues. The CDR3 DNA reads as TGTGCCAGCAGTCCCGGTCAGCAGCTGAACACCGGGGAGCTGTTTTTT. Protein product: CASSPGQQLNTGELFF.

DNA of the CDR3: TGTGCCACCAGCAGAGAGGGCCAGAACCAAGAGACCCAGTACTTC. Translating gives CATSREGQNQETQYF. The chain uses TRBV15 and TRBJ2-5; D remains unclear. Trimming pared 0 bases from V and 0 bases from J, leaving 8 bases between. Per the germline V gene, CDR1 is LNHNV and CDR2 is YYDKDF (reference sequence). The CDR3 length is 15 residues.

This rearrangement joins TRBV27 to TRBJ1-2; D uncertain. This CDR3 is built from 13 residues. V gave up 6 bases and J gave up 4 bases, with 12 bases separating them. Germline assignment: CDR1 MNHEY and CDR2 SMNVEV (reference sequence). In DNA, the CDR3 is TGTGCCAGCAGGGCCACTGCATTCTATGGCTACACCTTC. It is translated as CASRATAFYGYTF.

The CDR3: CASSGDLFSGNTIYF. The CDR3 bases are TGTGCCAGCAGCGGTGACCTCTTCTCTGGAAACACCATATATTTT. V is TRBV9 and J is TRBJ1-3; D not certain. Germline V lookup: CDR1 SGDLS, CDR2 YYNGEE. This CDR3 is 15 amino acids long. V lost 3 bases to trimming and J lost 0 bases, with 10 bases between them. The complete variable domain, with remaining parts taken from reference TRBV9 and TRBJ1-3, reads DSGVTQTPKHLITATGQRVTLRCSPRSGDLSVYWYQQSLDQGLQFLIQYYNGEERAKGNILERFSAQQFPDLHSELNLSSLELGDSALYFCASSGDLFSGNTIYFGEGSWLTVV.

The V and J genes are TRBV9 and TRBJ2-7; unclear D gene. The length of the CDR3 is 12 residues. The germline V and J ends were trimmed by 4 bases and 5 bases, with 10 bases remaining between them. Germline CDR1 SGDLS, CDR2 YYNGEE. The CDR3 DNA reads TGTGCCAGCAGCCCAAACGAGGACGAGCAGTACTTC. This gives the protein CASSPNEDEQYF. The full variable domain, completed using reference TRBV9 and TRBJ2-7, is DSGVTQTPKHLITATGQRVTLRCSPRSGDLSVYWYQQSLDQGLQFLIQYYNGEERAKGNILERFSAQQFPDLHSELNLSSLELGDSALYFCASSPNEDEQYFGPGTRLTVT.

For the CDR3, the DNA is TGTGCCAGCTCACTTTCGACAGGGGGGAGAGACACCATATATTTT. This sequence encodes CASSLSTGGRDTIYF. The rearrangement links TRBV18 to TRBJ1-3, with 9 bases lining up with TRBD1. This CDR3 contains 15 residues. Trimming at V came to 4 bases and at J to 8 bases, leaving 9 bases not matched to a gene. The germline V gene encodes CDR1 KGHSH and CDR2 LQKENI. Based on the CDR3 plus reference TRBV18 and TRBJ1-3, the full variable domain is NAGVMQNPRHLVRRRGQEARLRCSPMKGHSHVYWYRQLPEEGLKFMVYLQKENIIDESGMPKERFSAEFPKEGPSILRIQQVVRGDSAAYFCASSLSTGGRDTIYFGEGSWLTVV.

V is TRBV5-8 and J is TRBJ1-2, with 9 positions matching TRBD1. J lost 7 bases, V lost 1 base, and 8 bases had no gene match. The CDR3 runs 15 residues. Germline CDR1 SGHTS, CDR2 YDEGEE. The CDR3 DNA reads TGTGCCAGCAGCTTGTTGGGACAGGGCATAGGTGGCTACACCTTC. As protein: CASSLLGQGIGGYTF.

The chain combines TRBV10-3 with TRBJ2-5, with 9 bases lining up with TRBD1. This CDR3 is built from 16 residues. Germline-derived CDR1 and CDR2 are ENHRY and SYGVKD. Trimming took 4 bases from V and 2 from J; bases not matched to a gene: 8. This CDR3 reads CAISVGGTGFQETQYF. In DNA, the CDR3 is TGTGCCATCAGTGTAGGGGGGACAGGGTTTCAAGAGACCCAGTACTTC.

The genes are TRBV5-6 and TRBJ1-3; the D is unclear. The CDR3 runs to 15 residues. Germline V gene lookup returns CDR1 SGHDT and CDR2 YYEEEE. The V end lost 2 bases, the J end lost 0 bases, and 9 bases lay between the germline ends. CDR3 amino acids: CASSFWSLSGNTIYF. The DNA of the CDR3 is TGTGCCAGCAGCTTTTGGTCCCTCTCTGGAAACACCATATATTTT.

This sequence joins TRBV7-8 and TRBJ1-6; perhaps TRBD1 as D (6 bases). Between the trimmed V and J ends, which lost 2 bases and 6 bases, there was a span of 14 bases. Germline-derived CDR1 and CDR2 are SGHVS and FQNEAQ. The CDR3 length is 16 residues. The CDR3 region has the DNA TGTGCCAGCAGCTTAACGGCAGGGGTGGCTAATTCACCCCTCCACTTT. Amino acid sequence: CASSLTAGVANSPLHF. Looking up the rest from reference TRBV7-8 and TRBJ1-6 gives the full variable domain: GAGVSQSPRYKVAKRGQDVALRCDPISGHVSLFWYQQALGQGPEFLTYFQNEAQLDKSGLPSDRFFAERPEGSVSTLKIQRTQQEDSAVYLCASSLTAGVANSPLHFGNGTRLTVT.